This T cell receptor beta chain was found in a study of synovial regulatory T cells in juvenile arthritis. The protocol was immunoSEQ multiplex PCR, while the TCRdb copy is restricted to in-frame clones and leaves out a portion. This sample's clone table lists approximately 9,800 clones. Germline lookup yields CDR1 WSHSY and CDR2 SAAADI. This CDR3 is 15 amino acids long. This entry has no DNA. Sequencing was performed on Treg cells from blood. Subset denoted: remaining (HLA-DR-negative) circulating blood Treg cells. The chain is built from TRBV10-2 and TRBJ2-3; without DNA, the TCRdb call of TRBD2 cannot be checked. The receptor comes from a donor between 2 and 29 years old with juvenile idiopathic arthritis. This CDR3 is CASRSGLAGADTQYF.